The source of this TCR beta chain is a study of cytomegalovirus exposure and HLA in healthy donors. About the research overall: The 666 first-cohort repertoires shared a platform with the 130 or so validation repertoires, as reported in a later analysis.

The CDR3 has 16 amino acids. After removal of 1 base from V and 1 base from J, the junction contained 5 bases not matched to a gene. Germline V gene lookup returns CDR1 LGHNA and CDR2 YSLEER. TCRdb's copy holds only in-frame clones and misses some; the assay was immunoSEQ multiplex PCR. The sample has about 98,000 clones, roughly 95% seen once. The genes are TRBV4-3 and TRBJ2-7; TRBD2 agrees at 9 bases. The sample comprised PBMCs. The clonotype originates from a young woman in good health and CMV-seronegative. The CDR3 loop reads CASSQGVAGESYEQYF. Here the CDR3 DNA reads TGCGCCAGCAGCCAAGGAGTAGCGGGGGAATCCTACGAGCAGTACTTC.